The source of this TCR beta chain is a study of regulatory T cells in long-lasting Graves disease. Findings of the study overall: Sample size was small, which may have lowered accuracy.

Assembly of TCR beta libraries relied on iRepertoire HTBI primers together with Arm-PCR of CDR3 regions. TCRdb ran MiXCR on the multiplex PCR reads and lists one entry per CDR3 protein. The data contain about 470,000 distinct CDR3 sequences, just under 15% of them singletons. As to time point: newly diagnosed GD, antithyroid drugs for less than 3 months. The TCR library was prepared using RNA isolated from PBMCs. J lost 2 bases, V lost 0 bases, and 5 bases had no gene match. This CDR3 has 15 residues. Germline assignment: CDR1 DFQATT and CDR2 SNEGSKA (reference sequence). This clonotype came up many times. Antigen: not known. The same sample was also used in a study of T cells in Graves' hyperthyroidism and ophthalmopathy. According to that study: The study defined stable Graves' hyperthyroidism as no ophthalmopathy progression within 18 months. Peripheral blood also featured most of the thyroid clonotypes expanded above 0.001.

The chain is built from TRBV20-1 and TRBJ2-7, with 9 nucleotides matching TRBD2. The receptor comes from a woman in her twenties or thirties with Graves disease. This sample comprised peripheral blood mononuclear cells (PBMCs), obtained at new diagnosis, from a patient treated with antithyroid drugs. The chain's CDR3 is CSARDSSGGTYEQYF. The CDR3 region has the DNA TGCAGTGCTAGAGATTCAAGCGGGGGGACCTACGAGCAGTACTTC.